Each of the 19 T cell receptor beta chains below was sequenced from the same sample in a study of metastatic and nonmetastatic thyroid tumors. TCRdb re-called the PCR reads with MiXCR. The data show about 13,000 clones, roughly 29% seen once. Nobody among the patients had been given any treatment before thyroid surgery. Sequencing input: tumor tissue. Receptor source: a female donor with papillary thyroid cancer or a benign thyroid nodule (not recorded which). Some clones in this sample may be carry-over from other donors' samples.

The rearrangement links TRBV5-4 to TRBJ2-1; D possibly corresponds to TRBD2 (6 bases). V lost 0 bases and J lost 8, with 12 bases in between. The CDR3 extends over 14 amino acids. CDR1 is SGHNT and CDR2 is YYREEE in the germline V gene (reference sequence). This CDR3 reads CASSLVGGTDEQFF. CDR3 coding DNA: TGTGCCAGCAGCTTGGTCGGAGGGACCGATGAGCAGTTCTTC.

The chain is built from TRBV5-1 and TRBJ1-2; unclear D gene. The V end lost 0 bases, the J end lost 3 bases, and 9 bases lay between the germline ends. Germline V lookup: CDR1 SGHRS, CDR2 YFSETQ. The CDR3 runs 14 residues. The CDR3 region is CASSLVRVDYGYTF. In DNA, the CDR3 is TGCGCCAGCAGCTTGGTTCGGGTAGACTATGGCTACACCTTC.

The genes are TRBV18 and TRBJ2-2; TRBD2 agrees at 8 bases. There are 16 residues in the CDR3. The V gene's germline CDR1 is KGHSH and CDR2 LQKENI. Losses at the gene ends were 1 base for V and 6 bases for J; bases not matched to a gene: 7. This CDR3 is CASSPLPSGRAGELFF. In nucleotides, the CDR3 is TGTGCCAGCTCACCACTACCCAGCGGGAGAGCCGGGGAGCTGTTTTTT.

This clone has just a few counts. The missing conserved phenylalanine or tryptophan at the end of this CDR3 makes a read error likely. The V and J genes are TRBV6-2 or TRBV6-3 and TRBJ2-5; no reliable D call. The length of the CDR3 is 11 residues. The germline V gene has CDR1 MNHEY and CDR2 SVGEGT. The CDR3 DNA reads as TGTGCCAGCAGATCTGGAGAGACACAGTACTTG. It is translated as CASRSGETQYL.

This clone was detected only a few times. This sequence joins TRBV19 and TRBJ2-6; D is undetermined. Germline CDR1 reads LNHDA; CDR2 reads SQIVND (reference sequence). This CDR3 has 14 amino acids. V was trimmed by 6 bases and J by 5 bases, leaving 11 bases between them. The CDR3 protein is CASSTPFRANVLTF. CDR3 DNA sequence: TGTGCCAGTAGCACACCCTTTCGGGCCAACGTCCTGACTTTC.

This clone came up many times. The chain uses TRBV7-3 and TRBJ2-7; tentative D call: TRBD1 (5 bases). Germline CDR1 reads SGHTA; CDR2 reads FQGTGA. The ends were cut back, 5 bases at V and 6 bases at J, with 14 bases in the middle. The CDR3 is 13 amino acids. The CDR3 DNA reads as TGTGCCAGCAGCCCCCAGGCAGGGATCGAGCAGTACTTC. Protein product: CASSPQAGIEQYF.

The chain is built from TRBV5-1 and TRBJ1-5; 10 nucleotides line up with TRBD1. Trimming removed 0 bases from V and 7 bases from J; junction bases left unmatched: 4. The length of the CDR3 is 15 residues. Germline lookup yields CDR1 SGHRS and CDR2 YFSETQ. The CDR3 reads CASSLEGTGAQPQHF. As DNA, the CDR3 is TGCGCCAGCAGCTTGGAGGGGACAGGGGCCCAGCCCCAGCATTTT. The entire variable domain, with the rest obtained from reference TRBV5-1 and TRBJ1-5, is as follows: KAGVTQTPRYLIKTRGQQVTLSCSPISGHRSVSWYQQTPGQGLQFLFEYFSETQRNKGNFPGRFSGRQFSNSRSEMNVSTLELGDSALYLCASSLEGTGAQPQHFGDGTRLSIL.

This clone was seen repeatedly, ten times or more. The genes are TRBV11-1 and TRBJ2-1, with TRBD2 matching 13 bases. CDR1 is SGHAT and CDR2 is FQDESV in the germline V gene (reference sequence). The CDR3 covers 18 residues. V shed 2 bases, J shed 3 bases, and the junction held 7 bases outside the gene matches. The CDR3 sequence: CASSLSGTSGVRYNEQFF. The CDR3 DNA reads TGTGCCAGCAGCTTATCCGGGACTAGCGGGGTCCGCTACAATGAGCAGTTCTTC.

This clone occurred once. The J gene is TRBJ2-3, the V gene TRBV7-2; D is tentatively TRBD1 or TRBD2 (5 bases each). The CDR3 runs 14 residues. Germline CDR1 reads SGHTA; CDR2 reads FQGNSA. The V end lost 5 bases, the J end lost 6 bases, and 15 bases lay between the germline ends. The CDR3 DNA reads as TGTGCCAGCAGCCCGGGACCCCCTCGGGATACGCAGTATTTT. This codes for CASSPGPPRDTQYF.

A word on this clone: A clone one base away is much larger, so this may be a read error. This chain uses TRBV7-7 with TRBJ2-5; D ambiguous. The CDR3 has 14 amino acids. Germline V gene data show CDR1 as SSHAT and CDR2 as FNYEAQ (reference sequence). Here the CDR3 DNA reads TGTGCTAGCAGCTTAGTGGGGTGCATGGATACCCAGTACTTC. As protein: CASSLVGCMDTQYF.

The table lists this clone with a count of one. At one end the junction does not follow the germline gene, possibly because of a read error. CDR3 DNA sequence: TGCATTACGTTTCGACAGGGGGAAACGGGATTCTACGAGCGGTACTTC. Its protein is CITFRQGETGFYERYF. This chain uses TRBV20-1 with TRBJ2-7; 9 positions match TRBD1. The CDR3 totals 16 residues. Germline CDR1 and CDR2: DFQATT and SNEGSKA (reference sequence).

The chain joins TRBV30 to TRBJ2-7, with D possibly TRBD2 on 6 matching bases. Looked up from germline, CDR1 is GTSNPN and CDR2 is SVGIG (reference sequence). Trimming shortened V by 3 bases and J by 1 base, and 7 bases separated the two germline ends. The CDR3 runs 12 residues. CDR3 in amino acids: CAWRRDSYEQYF. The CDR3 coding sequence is TGTGCCTGGAGGCGGGATTCCTACGAGCAGTACTTC.

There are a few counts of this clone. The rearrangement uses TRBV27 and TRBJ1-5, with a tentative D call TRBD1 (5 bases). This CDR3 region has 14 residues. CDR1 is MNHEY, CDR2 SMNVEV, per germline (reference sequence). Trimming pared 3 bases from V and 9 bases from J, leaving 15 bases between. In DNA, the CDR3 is TGTGCCAGCAGTTTTGGGGGGGGAGATCGGCCCCAGCATTTT. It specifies CASSFGGGDRPQHF.

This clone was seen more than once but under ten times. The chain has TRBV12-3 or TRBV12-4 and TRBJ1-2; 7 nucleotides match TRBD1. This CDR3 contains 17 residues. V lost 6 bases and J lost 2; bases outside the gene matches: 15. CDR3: CASSFSPGTVVNYGYTF. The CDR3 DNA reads TGTGCCAGCAGCTTCTCCCCCGGGACAGTGGTAAACTATGGCTACACCTTC.

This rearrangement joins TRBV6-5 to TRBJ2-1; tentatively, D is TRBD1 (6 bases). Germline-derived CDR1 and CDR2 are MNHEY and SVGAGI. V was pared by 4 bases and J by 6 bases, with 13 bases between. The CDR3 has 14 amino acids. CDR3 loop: CASSSPQGSNEQFF. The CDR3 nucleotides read TGTGCCAGCAGTTCGCCACAGGGATCCAATGAGCAGTTCTTC.

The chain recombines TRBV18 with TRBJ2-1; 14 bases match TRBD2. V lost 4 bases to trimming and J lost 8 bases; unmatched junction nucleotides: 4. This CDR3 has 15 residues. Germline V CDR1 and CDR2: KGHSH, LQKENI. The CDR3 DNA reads TGTGCCAGCTCACAGACTAGCGGGGGGGCCGATGAGCAGTTCTTC. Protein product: CASSQTSGGADEQFF.

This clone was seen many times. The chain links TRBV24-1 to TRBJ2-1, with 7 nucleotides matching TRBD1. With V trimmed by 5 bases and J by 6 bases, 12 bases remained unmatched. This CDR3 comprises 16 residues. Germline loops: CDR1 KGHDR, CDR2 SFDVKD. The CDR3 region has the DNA TGTGCCACCAGTGCCACGCCCGGTACAGGGGTCAATGAGCAGTTCTTC. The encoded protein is CATSATPGTGVNEQFF.

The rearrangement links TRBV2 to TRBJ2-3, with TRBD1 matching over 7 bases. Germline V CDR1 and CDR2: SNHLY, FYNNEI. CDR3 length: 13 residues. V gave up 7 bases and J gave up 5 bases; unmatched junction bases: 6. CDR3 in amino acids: CASNLQGRDTQYF. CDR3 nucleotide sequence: TGTGCCAGCAATCTACAGGGGCGAGATACGCAGTATTTT.

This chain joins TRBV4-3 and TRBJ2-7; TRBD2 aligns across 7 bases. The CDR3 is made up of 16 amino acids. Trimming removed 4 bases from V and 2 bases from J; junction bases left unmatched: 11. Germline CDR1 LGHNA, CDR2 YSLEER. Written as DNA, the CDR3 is TGCGCCAGCAGCCGAGTCGTCTCGGGGAGGGCCTACGAGCAGTACTTC. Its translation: CASSRVVSGRAYEQYF.